One and the same sample provided the 14 T cell receptor beta chains below, sequenced in a study of chemoradiotherapy in HPV16-positive cancers. TCRdb's table, derived via immunoSEQ multiplex PCR, lists solely in-frame clones and lacks some. The sample holds 35,000 to 45,000 clones, around three quarters seen once. This specimen consisted of blood, obtained from a patient who underwent chemoradiotherapy. Receptor source: a human donor with HPV-associated anogenital cancer.

This chain joins TRBV5-1 and TRBJ1-2; no definite D call. Deletions cut 0 bases from V and 5 bases from J, with 14 bases between. Germline values: CDR1 SGHRS, CDR2 YFSETQ. The length of the CDR3 is 15 residues. CDR3 amino acids: CASSLDRSPRYGYTF. The CDR3 region has the DNA TGCGCCAGCAGCTTGGACCGGAGCCCCCGGTATGGCTACACCTTC.

The rearrangement uses TRBV18 and TRBJ2-5, with a possible D match to TRBD2 (5 bases). Germline CDR1 reads KGHSH; CDR2 reads LQKENI. The V gene lost 2 bases and the J gene lost 6 bases, with 16 bases spanning the gap. This CDR3 is built from 15 residues. In nucleotides, the CDR3 is TGTGCCAGCTCACCAGAGGGCATAGTTGTGAAGACCCAGTACTTC. This gives the protein CASSPEGIVVKTQYF.

This clone has only one observation. The chain joins TRBV7-2 to TRBJ2-1; TRBD2 aligns across 7 bases. The CDR3 is 17 residues long. In germline, CDR1 is SGHTA, CDR2 FQGNSA. The trim removed 5 bases at V and 5 bases at J, leaving 15 bases unmatched. The CDR3 is CASSTQIGLDGDNEQFF. The CDR3, as DNA: TGTGCCAGCAGCACCCAAATAGGACTAGATGGGGACAATGAGCAGTTCTTC.

This clone was found once. The chain has TRBV7-2 and TRBJ2-5; TRBD1 is a possible D gene (5 bases). The CDR3 has 13 amino acids. Per the germline V gene, CDR1 is SGHTA and CDR2 is FQGNSA. Between the trimmed V and J ends, which lost 5 bases and 5 bases, there was a span of 12 bases. This CDR3 reads CASSATVRETQYF. The DNA for the CDR3 is TGTGCCAGCAGCGCGACAGTGAGGGAGACCCAGTACTTC.

The J gene is TRBJ1-6, the V gene TRBV6-1, with D possibly TRBD1 on 5 matching bases. Deletions cut 7 bases from V and 7 bases from J, with 17 bases between. CDR1 and CDR2 (germline): MNHNS, SASEGT. CDR3 length: 15 residues. CDR3 DNA: TGTGCCAGCAAAGAGTGGGGCAGGGCAAATTCACCCCTCCACTTT. The encoded protein is CASKEWGRANSPLHF.

J is TRBJ2-5 and V is TRBV7-6; D could derive from TRBD1 or TRBD2 (5 bases each). The CDR3 runs to 14 residues. Between the trimmed V and J ends, which lost 5 bases and 1 base, there was a span of 11 bases. The germline V gene has CDR1 SGHVS and CDR2 FNYEAQ. The CDR3 sequence: CASSQGPVQETQYF. In DNA form, the CDR3 reads TGTGCCAGCAGCCAGGGACCTGTCCAAGAGACCCAGTACTTC.

V and J are TRBV5-1 and TRBJ1-5; the match to TRBD1 covers 7 bases. V lost 1 base and J lost 2; bases outside the gene matches: 0. CDR1 is SGHRS and CDR2 is YFSETQ in the germline V gene. This CDR3 is 14 amino acids long. CDR3 DNA: TGCGCCAGCAGCTTGACAGGGGGCAATCAGCCCCAGCATTTT. Translating gives CASSLTGGNQPQHF.

The chain combines TRBV11-2 with TRBJ2-7; D is tentatively TRBD1 or TRBD2 (5 bases each). Trimming left V 1 base short and J 12 bases short, with 16 bases between. Looked up from germline, CDR1 is SGHAT and CDR2 is FQNNGV. CDR3 size: 13 residues. This chain's CDR3 is CASSLVRSGTPYF. The DNA for the CDR3 is TGTGCCAGCAGCTTAGTTCGGTCAGGGACCCCGTACTTC.

The J gene is TRBJ2-5, the V gene TRBV9; TRBD1 is a possible D gene (6 bases). This CDR3 contains 11 residues. Germline lookup yields CDR1 SGDLS and CDR2 YYNGEE. Trimming cost V 2 bases and J 7 bases, with 6 bases left between them. The CDR3: CASSVTGTQYF. The CDR3 nucleotides read TGTGCCAGCAGCGTGACAGGGACCCAGTACTTC. The full variable domain, with the rest looked up from reference TRBV9 and TRBJ2-5, is DSGVTQTPKHLITATGQRVTLRCSPRSGDLSVYWYQQSLDQGLQFLIQYYNGEERAKGNILERFSAQQFPDLHSELNLSSLELGDSALYFCASSVTGTQYFGPGTRLLVL.

This clone has only a few counts. The gene calls are TRBV6-5 and TRBJ1-1, with D hard to call. CDR1 is MNHEY, CDR2 SVGAGI, per germline. CDR3 length: 13 residues. Trimming took 5 bases from V and 0 from J, leaving 7 bases between them. CDR3 coding DNA: TGTGCCAGCAGTCCTTCATTGAACACTGAAGCTTTCTTT. It is translated as CASSPSLNTEAFF.

The chain employs TRBV7-8 and TRBJ2-7; possible D gene TRBD2, 5 bases. This CDR3 has 13 residues. Trimming removed 1 base from V and 4 bases from J, with 8 bases in between. The germline CDR1 and CDR2 sequences are SGHVS and FQNEAQ. This chain's CDR3 is CASSLGGEYEQYF. For the CDR3, the DNA is TGTGCCAGCAGCTTAGGTGGGGAGTACGAGCAGTACTTC.

The rearrangement uses TRBV9 and TRBJ1-3; D is undetermined. The V end lost 0 bases, the J end lost 8 bases, and 15 bases lay between the germline ends. The CDR3 extends over 15 amino acids. In germline, CDR1 is SGDLS, CDR2 YYNGEE. DNA for the CDR3: TGTGCCAGCAGCGTAGGGACTACCATCGTGGACACCATATATTTT. It encodes CASSVGTTIVDTIYF.

The rearrangement links TRBV5-5 to TRBJ1-2; D perhaps matches TRBD1 (5 bases). The germline gives CDR1 SGHKS, CDR2 YYEKEE (reference sequence). V was cut by 0 bases and J by 5 bases, with 14 bases left in between. This CDR3 spans 15 amino acids. CDR3 amino acids: CASSLAEGPGYGYTF. CDR3 DNA: TGTGCCAGCAGCTTGGCTGAGGGACCAGGATATGGCTACACCTTC.

The gene calls are TRBV30 and TRBJ2-7; D remains ambiguous. Germline V gene lookup returns CDR1 GTSNPN and CDR2 SVGIG (reference sequence). Trimming left V 1 base short and J 0 bases short, with 7 bases between. The length of the CDR3 is 13 residues. CDR3 sequence: CAWSEGFSYEQYF. In DNA form, the CDR3 reads TGTGCCTGGAGTGAAGGCTTCTCCTACGAGCAGTACTTC.